Listed below are T cell receptor beta chains from one sample, sequenced in a study of shared T cell receptors in the human thymus. Libraries were prepared by immunoSEQ multiplex PCR; TCRdb keeps only in-frame clonotypes and omits some of them. The data show about 610,000 clones, roughly 90% seen once. Separately, the same data were catalogued under a study of human thymus T cells.

The sequencing input was thymocytes. The origin of the receptors is a boy in the first two years of life with a congenital heart defect. The CDR3 runs from the conserved cysteine through the conserved F or W. D genes are given only for firm matches. A clone size is listed for some rows: how often the clone was seen (once, few, many), or a class if it is expanded.

D gene: TRBD1
J gene: TRBJ2-1
V gene: TRBV5-4
clone size: few
CDR3 DNA: TGTGCCTACCGACAGGGTAGCTCCTACAATGAGCAGTTCTTC
CDR3 protein: CAYRQGSSYNEQFF

D gene: TRBD1
J gene: TRBJ2-7
V gene: TRBV29-1
clone size: NA
CDR3 DNA: TGCAGCGTTACCACGACAGGGGGCCTTTCCCGGCAGTACTTC
CDR3 protein: CSVTTTGGLSRQYF

D gene: TRBD2
J gene: TRBJ2-1
V gene: TRBV4-3
clone size: NA
CDR3 DNA: TGCGCCAGCAGCCCCGTTGGGACTAGCGGGTCCAATGAGCAGTTCTTC
CDR3 protein: CASSPVGTSGSNEQFF

D gene: TRBD2
J gene: TRBJ2-3
V gene: TRBV5-6
clone size: once
CDR3 DNA: TGTGCCAGCAGCCCAGGCGGGGCGGGAGCGTCCTTAGATACGCAGTATTTT
CDR3 protein: CASSPGGAGASLDTQYF

D gene: TRBD2
J gene: TRBJ2-3
V gene: TRBV2
clone size: NA
CDR3 DNA: TGTGCCAGCCCCACACTAGCGGGAGACACAGATACGCAGTATTTT
CDR3 protein: CASPTLAGDTDTQYF

D gene: NA
J gene: TRBJ2-1
V gene: TRBV7-2
clone size: NA
CDR3 DNA: TGTGCCAGCAGCTTAGCGGAGGGTCCGAATGAGCAGTTCTTC
CDR3 protein: CASSLAEGPNEQFF

D gene: NA
J gene: TRBJ2-3
V gene: TRBV5-4
clone size: NA
CDR3 DNA: TGTGCCAGCAGCTTCAAACAGGCTTACAGCACAGATACGCAGTATTTT
CDR3 protein: CASSFKQAYSTDTQYF

D gene: NA
J gene: TRBJ1-4
V gene: TRBV7-2
clone size: NA
CDR3 DNA: TGTGCCAGCAGCTTAGACGGGTTGAAGGCCGAAAATGAAAAACTGTTTTTT
CDR3 protein: CASSLDGLKAENEKLFF

D gene: NA
J gene: TRBJ2-7
V gene: TRBV19
clone size: NA
CDR3 DNA: TGTGCCAGTAGGCGGGGCGGCCCCCCAACCTACGAGCAGTACTTC
CDR3 protein: CASRRGGPPTYEQYF

D gene: NA
J gene: TRBJ2-5
V gene: TRBV28
clone size: NA
CDR3 DNA: TGTGCCAGCAGGATGTACAGACAAGAGACCCAGTACTTC
CDR3 protein: CASRMYRQETQYF

D gene: NA
J gene: TRBJ2-2
V gene: TRBV27
clone size: NA
CDR3 DNA: TGTGCCAGCAGTTTATCCCTGGTGCTCGGGAGCCCGGCCGGGGAGCTGTTTTTT
CDR3 protein: CASSLSLVLGSPAGELFF

D gene: NA
J gene: TRBJ2-4
V gene: TRBV25-1
clone size: NA
CDR3 DNA: TGTGCCAGCAGCCCCCGATGGGGGGACGAAAACATTCAGTACTTC
CDR3 protein: CASSPRWGDENIQYF

D gene: TRBD1
J gene: TRBJ2-5
V gene: TRBV5-1
clone size: NA
CDR3 DNA: TGCGCCAGCAGCTTGGCGACAGGGAAGGGGACCCAGTACTTC
CDR3 protein: CASSLATGKGTQYF

D gene: NA
J gene: TRBJ2-7
V gene: TRBV28
clone size: NA
CDR3 DNA: TGTGCCAAAGTACCGGGGGTTCACTACGAGCAGTACTTC
CDR3 protein: CAKVPGVHYEQYF

D gene: TRBD2
J gene: TRBJ2-7
V gene: TRBV19
clone size: NA
CDR3 DNA: TGTGCCAGTAGGGGGGGGTTGAGCGGAGAAGAGGAGCAGTACTTC
CDR3 protein: CASRGGLSGEEEQYF

D gene: NA
J gene: TRBJ2-5
V gene: TRBV7-8
clone size: NA
CDR3 DNA: TGTGCCAGCAGCCCTCTTGGGGCGATAGAGACCCAGTACTTC
CDR3 protein: CASSPLGAIETQYF

D gene: NA
J gene: TRBJ1-5
V gene: TRBV5-6
clone size: NA
CDR3 DNA: TGTGCCAGCAGCCCCGACGGGACTGGCATGCCCCAGCATTTT
CDR3 protein: CASSPDGTGMPQHF

D gene: NA
J gene: TRBJ1-4
V gene: TRBV12-5
clone size: NA
CDR3 DNA: TGTGCTAGTGGTTTGAGCGTTGGGGGGGCAACTAATGAAAAACTGTTTTTT
CDR3 protein: CASGLSVGGATNEKLFF

D gene: NA
J gene: TRBJ2-1
V gene: TRBV5-4
clone size: NA
CDR3 DNA: TGTGCCGGCAGCTCCGTAACAGACCGCTACAATGAGCAGTTCTTC
CDR3 protein: CAGSSVTDRYNEQFF

D gene: NA
J gene: TRBJ1-5
V gene: TRBV6-1
clone size: once
CDR3 DNA: TGTGCCAGCAGTGAAGCGCGGGGGCGGTCTCTCAGCAATCAGCCCCAGCATTTT
CDR3 protein: CASSEARGRSLSNQPQHF

D gene: TRBD1
J gene: TRBJ2-2
V gene: TRBV5-6
clone size: NA
CDR3 DNA: TGTGCCAGCAGCTTGGCCCCCACCCCGGGACAGGGAAGGGCCGGGGAGCTGTTTTTT
CDR3 protein: CASSLAPTPGQGRAGELFF

D gene: TRBD2
J gene: TRBJ2-1
V gene: TRBV10-1
clone size: once
CDR3 DNA: TGCGCCAGCAGTGAACGGGGGGACGGAGACCCCTACAATGAGCAGTTCTTC
CDR3 protein: CASSERGDGDPYNEQFF

D gene: TRBD1
J gene: TRBJ1-2
V gene: TRBV4-3
clone size: few
CDR3 DNA: TGCGCCAGCAGCCACAAACGACAGGGGGCTATTGAGGGCTACACCTTC
CDR3 protein: CASSHKRQGAIEGYTF

D gene: NA
J gene: TRBJ2-1
V gene: TRBV18
clone size: NA
CDR3 DNA: TGTGCCAGCTCACCACTCAGGTACAATGAGCAGTTCTTC
CDR3 protein: CASSPLRYNEQFF

D gene: NA
J gene: TRBJ2-7
V gene: TRBV14
clone size: NA
CDR3 DNA: TGTGCCAGCAGCCGAGGACTAAAGTTCTGCGAGCAGTACTTC
CDR3 protein: CASSRGLKFCEQYF

D gene: NA
J gene: TRBJ2-5
V gene: TRBV30
clone size: NA
CDR3 DNA: TGTGCCTGGAGCCTTGTATCCCAAGAGACCCAGTACTTC
CDR3 protein: CAWSLVSQETQYF

D gene: NA
J gene: TRBJ1-1
V gene: TRBV5-1
clone size: NA
CDR3 DNA: TGCGCCAGCAGCCCGGGTCCCGGACAGTTGAACACTGAAGCTTTCTTT
CDR3 protein: CASSPGPGQLNTEAFF

D gene: TRBD2
J gene: TRBJ2-7
V gene: TRBV4-2
clone size: NA
CDR3 DNA: TGTGCCAGCAGCCGACACCATAGCGGGTTTGGCTACGAGCAGTACTTC
CDR3 protein: CASSRHHSGFGYEQYF

D gene: TRBD2
J gene: TRBJ2-3
V gene: TRBV6-1
clone size: NA
CDR3 DNA: TGTGCCAGCAGCTTACTAGCGGGAGGCTCGGATACGCAGTATTTT
CDR3 protein: CASSLLAGGSDTQYF

D gene: TRBD2
J gene: TRBJ2-1
V gene: TRBV7-6
clone size: NA
CDR3 DNA: TGTGCCAGCAGCTTACCTATGGTGAGCGGGAGGGCCTTCAATGAGCAGTTCTTC
CDR3 protein: CASSLPMVSGRAFNEQFF

D gene: TRBD2
J gene: TRBJ2-2
V gene: TRBV5-4
clone size: NA
CDR3 DNA: TGTGCCAGCAGCCTTAGCGGGAGCCCACTCGGCGGGGAGCTGTTTTTT
CDR3 protein: CASSLSGSPLGGELFF

D gene: NA
J gene: TRBJ2-2
V gene: TRBV6-5
clone size: NA
CDR3 DNA: TGTGCCAGCAGTCCCCAAAGAGAGGGCACCGGGGAGCTGTTTTTT
CDR3 protein: CASSPQREGTGELFF

D gene: TRBD2
J gene: TRBJ2-3
V gene: TRBV4-3
clone size: NA
CDR3 DNA: TGCGCCAGCAGCCATTGGGGCGGGAGGGCAGATACGCAGTATTTT
CDR3 protein: CASSHWGGRADTQYF

D gene: TRBD2
J gene: TRBJ2-7
V gene: TRBV14
clone size: NA
CDR3 DNA: TGTGCCAGCAGCCCCCGACTAGCGGGAGATACAACCTACGAGCAGTACTTC
CDR3 protein: CASSPRLAGDTTYEQYF

D gene: TRBD2
J gene: TRBJ2-1
V gene: TRBV9
clone size: NA
CDR3 DNA: TGTGCCAGCAGCGTCGTCAGCGGGAGATCCTACAATGAGCAGTTCTTC
CDR3 protein: CASSVVSGRSYNEQFF

D gene: TRBD2
J gene: TRBJ2-1
V gene: TRBV7-3
clone size: NA
CDR3 DNA: TGTGCCAGCAGCTCACATACTTGCTCTAGCGGGAGCTCCTACAATGAGCAGTTCTTC
CDR3 protein: CASSSHTCSSGSSYNEQFF

D gene: TRBD2
J gene: TRBJ2-5
V gene: TRBV25-1
clone size: few
CDR3 DNA: TGTGCCAGCAGTGATCGACTAGCGGGACGCGAGACCCAGTACTTC
CDR3 protein: CASSDRLAGRETQYF